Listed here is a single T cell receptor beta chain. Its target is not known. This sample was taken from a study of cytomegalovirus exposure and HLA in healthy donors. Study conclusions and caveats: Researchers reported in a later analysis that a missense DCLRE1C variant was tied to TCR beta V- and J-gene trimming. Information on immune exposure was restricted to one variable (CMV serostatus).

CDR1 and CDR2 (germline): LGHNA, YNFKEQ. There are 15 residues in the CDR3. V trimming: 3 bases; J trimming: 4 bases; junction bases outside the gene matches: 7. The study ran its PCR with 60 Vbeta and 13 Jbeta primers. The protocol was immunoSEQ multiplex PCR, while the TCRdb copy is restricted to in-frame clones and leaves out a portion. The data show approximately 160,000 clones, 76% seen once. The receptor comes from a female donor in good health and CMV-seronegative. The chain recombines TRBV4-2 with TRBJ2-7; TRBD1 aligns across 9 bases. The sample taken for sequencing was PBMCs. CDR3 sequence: CASSHTGTGRYEQYF. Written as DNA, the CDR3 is TGTGCCAGCAGCCACACCGGGACAGGGAGGTACGAGCAGTACTTC.